This entry features one T cell receptor (beta chain) sequence. Its target is unknown. This sample is drawn from a study of cytomegalovirus exposure and HLA in healthy donors. General observations from the study: TCR beta V- and J-gene trimming, according to a later analysis, was linked to a missense DCLRE1C variant.

CDR1 and CDR2 from the germline V gene are GTSNPN and SVGIG (reference sequence). This CDR3 has 15 amino acids. Trimming took 1 base from V and 7 from J, leaving 17 bases between them. 60 Vbeta and 13 Jbeta primers were used in PCR. Using immunoSEQ multiplex PCR, the repertoire was profiled, and TCRdb retains in-frame clones only, with some absent. The data show more than 50,000 clones, 70% to 85% seen once. The sample was PBMCs. The clonotype comes from a woman aged 50 to 60 in good health and CMV-seropositive. This chain connects TRBV30 to TRBJ2-1; tentatively, D is TRBD2 (6 bases). The CDR3, as DNA: TGTGCCTGGAGTGCTTCCAGGACTACGATTAATGAGCAGTTCTTC. Amino acids: CAWSASRTTINEQFF.